Here is one T cell receptor beta chain with its context. V dropped 3 bases and J dropped 6 bases, with 17 bases sitting between them. Germline CDR1 and CDR2: SGHDT and YYEEEE. The length of the CDR3 is 15 residues. These data come from a study of blood T cell repertoires in COVID-19. Study context: Acute-phase and convalescent COVID-19 samples originated in the United States, Italy and Spain.

Measured with immunoSEQ multiplex PCR; TCRdb has only the in-frame clones, and not every one. This sample has about 110,000 clones; roughly 88% occur once, and the top ten carry 8% to 9%. The chain is built from TRBV5-6 and TRBJ2-3; possible D gene TRBD1, 5 bases. The TCR comes from a woman aged 70-85 years who had recovered from COVID-19. Sequencing was performed on peripheral blood. The chain's CDR3 is CASSSLGQGTDTQYF. DNA of the CDR3: TGTGCCAGCAGCTCCTTGGGGCAGGGAACCGATACGCAGTATTTT.